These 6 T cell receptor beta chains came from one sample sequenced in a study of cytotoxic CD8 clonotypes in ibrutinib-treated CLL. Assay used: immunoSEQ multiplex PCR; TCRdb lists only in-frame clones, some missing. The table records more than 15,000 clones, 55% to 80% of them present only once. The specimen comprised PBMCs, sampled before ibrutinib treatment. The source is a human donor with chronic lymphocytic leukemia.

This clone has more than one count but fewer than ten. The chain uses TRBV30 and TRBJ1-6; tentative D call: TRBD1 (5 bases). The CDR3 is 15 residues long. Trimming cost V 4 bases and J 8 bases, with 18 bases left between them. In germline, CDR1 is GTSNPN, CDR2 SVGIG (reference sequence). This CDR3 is CAWNLAGTEDSPLHF. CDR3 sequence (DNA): TGTGCCTGGAATTTGGCCGGGACTGAAGATTCACCCCTCCACTTT.

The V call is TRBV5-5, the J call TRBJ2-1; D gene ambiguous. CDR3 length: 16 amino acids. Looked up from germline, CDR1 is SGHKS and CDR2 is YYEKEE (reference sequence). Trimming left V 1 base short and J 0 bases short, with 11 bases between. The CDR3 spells CASSLIAASSYNEQFF. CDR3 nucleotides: TGTGCCAGCAGCTTGATTGCGGCGAGCTCCTACAATGAGCAGTTCTTC. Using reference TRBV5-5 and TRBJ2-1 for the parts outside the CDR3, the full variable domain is DAGVTQSPTHLIKTRGQQVTLRCSPISGHKSVSWYQQVLGQGPQFIFQYYEKEERGRGNFPDRFSARQFPNYSSELNVNALLLGDSALYLCASSLIAASSYNEQFFGPGTRLTVL.

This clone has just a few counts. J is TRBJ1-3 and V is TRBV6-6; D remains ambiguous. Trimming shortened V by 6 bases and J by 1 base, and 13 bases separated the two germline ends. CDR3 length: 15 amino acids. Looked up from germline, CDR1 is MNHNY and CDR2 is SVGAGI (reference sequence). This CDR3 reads CASRRTADSGNTIYF. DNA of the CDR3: TGTGCCAGCAGACGTACGGCAGATTCTGGAAACACCATATATTTT.

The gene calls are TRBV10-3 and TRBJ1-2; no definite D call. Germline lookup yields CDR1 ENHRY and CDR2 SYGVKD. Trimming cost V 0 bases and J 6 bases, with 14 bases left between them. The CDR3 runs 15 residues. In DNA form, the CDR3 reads TGTGCCATCAGTGAGTCGTTCTCGACGCCTCATGGCTACACCTTC. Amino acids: CAISESFSTPHGYTF.

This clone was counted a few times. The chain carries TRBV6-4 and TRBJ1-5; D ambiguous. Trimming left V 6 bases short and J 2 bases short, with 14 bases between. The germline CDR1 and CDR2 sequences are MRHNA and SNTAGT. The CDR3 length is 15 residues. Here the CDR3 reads CASRPDTNGNQPQHF. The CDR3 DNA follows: TGTGCCAGCAGACCCGACACTAATGGCAATCAGCCCCAGCATTTT.

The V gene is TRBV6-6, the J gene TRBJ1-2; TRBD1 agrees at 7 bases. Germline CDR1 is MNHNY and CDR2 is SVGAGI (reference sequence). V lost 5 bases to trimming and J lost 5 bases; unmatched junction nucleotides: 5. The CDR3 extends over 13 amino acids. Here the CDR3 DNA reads TGTGCCAGCAGTCAGGGGGGGAGGTATGGCTACACCTTC. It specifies CASSQGGRYGYTF.